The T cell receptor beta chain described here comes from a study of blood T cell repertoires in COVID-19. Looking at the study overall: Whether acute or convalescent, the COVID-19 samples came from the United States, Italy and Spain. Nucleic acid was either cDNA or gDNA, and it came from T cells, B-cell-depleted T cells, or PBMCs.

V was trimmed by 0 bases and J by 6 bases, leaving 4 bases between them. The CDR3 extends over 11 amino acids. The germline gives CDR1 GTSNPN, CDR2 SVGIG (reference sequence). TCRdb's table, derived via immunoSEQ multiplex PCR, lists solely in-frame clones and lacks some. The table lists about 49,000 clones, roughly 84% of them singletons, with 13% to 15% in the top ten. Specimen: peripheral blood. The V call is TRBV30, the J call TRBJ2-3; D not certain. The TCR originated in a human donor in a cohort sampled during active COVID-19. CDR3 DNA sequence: TGTGCCTGGAGTGTTTCGGATACGCAGTATTTT. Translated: CAWSVSDTQYF.